This T cell receptor (beta chain) was documented in a study of identifying expanded T cells in peripheral blood. Whole-study findings and limits: Clone count variance between roughly 2-week samples rose with total template count. Over around two and four weeks, about 16 and 19 clones changed, versus around 1.3 between replicates.

Collection occurred without any documented infections or immune events in donors. Profiling relied on immunoSEQ multiplex PCR, and the TCRdb table lists in-frame clones only, not all of them. The data hold about 82,000 clones, with roughly 90% observed a single time. For this clone: Its antigen remains unidentified.

Sequencing input: blood. The receptor was isolated from a person aged 18 to 69 in good health.

CDR3 nucleotide sequence: TGTGCCAGCAGTTACTCGGGCGGACCTAGGGGGGAGACCCAGTACTTC. Protein sequence: CASSYSGGPRGETQYF. The chain employs TRBV6-5 and TRBJ2-5; a possible D gene is TRBD1 (6 bases). The CDR3 runs 16 residues. From germline, CDR1 is MNHEY and CDR2 SVGAGI. Between the trimmed V and J ends, which lost 0 bases and 5 bases, there was a span of 16 bases.